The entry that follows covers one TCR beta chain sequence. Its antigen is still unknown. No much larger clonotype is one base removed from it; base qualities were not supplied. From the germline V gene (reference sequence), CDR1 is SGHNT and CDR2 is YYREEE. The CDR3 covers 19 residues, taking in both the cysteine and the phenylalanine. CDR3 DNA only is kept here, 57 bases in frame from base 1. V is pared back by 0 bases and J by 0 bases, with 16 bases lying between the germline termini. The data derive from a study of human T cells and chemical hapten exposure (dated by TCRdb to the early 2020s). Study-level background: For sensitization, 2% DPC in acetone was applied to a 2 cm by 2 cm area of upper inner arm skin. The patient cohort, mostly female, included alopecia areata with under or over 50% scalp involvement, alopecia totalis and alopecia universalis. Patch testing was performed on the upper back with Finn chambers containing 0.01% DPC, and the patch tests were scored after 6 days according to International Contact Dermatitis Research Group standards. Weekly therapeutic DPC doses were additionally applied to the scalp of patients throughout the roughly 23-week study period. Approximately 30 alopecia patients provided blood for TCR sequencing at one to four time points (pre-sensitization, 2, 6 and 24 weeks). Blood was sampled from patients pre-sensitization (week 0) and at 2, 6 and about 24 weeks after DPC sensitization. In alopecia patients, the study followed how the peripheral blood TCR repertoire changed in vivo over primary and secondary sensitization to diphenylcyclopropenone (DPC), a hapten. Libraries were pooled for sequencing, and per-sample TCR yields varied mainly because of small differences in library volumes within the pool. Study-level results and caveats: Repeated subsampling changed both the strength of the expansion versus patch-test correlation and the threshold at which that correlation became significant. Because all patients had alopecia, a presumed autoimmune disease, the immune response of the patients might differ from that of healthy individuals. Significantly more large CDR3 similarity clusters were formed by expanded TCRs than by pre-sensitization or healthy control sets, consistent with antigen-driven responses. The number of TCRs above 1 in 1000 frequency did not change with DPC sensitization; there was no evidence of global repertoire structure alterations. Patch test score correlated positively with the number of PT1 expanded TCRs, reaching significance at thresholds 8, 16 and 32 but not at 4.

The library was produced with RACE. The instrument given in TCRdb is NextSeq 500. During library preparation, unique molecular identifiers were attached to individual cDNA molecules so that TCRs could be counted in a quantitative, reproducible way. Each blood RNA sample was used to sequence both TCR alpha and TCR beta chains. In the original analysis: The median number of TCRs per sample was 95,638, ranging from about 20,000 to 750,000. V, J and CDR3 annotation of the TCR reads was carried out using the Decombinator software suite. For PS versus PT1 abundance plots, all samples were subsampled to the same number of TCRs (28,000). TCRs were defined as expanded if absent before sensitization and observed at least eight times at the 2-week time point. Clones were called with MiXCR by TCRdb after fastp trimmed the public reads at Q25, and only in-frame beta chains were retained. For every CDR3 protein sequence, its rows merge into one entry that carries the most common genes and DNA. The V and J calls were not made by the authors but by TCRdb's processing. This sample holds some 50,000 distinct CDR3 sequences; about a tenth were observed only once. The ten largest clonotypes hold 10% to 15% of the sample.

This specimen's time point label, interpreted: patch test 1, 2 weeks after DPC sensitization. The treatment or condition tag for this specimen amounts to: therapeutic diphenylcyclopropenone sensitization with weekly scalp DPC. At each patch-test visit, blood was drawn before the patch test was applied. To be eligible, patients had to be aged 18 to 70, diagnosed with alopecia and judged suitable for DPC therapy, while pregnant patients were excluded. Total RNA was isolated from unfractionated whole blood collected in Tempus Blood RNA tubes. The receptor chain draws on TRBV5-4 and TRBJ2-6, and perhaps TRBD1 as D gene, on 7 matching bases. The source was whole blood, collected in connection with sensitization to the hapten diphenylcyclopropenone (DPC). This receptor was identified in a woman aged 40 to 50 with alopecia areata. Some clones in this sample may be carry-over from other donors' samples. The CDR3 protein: CASSLDAGQQFSGANVLTF. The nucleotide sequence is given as TGTGCCAGCAGCTTGGATGCGGGACAGCAGTTCTCTGGGGCCAACGTCCTGACTTTC.